One sample yielded the 13 T cell receptor beta chains listed below, sequenced in a study of regulatory T cells in long-lasting Graves disease. Time point specified: newly diagnosed GD, antithyroid drugs for less than 3 months. RNA from PBMCs was the source of the TCR library. Library construction for TCR beta used iRepertoire HTBI primers and Arm-PCR of CDR3 regions. TCRdb called the multiplex PCR reads again in MiXCR, with one record for every CDR3 protein. The table lists a few hundred thousand distinct CDR3 sequences, around 18% of them singletons. The same sample was also studied in work on T cells in Graves' hyperthyroidism and ophthalmopathy.

The sample in question was peripheral blood mononuclear cells (PBMCs), obtained at new diagnosis, from a patient treated with antithyroid drugs. Receptors originate from a young woman with Graves disease.

This clonotype was counted only a few times. One end of the junction does not line up with germline, which may come from a read error. The chain is built from TRBV19 and TRBJ2-7, with 8 bases that match TRBD2. This CDR3 is built from 15 residues. CDR1 is LNHDA, CDR2 SQIVND, per germline (reference sequence). The CDR3 region is CASSMLAGNSHEQYF. The CDR3 nucleotides are TGTGCCAGTAGTATGCTAGCGGGCAACTCCCACGAGCAGTACTTC.

The rearrangement uses TRBV3-2 and TRBJ1-1; TRBD1 is taken as the D call from the table, unchecked against the DNA. TRBV3-2 counts as a pseudogene. This CDR3 has 14 residues. CDR3 residues: CASSRQCGTDEAFF. The CDR3 DNA sequence: TGTGCCAGCAGCCGCCAGTGTGGGACAGATGAAGCTTTCTTT.

This clonotype was recorded at least ten times. The V gene is TRBV13, the J gene TRBJ2-5; D might be TRBD2 (6 bases). The CDR3 loop spans 17 amino acids. Germline V CDR1 and CDR2: PRHDT, FYEKMQ (reference sequence). V lost 2 bases and J 1 base, leaving 17 bases between the germline ends. This CDR3 is CASSLLGLQGGQETQYF. CDR3 bases: TGTGCCAGCAGCTTATTGGGTCTCCAGGGAGGCCAAGAGACCCAGTACTTC.

The V call is TRBV30, the J call TRBJ1-2; no definite D call. V lost 1 base and J lost 7, with 10 bases in between. Germline loops: CDR1 GTSNPN, CDR2 SVGIG (reference sequence). This CDR3 spans 12 amino acids. In DNA, the CDR3 is TGTGCCTGGAGTGCCAGTGTAGGTGGCTACACCTTC. Translated, it gives CAWSASVGGYTF.

This chain joins TRBV5-1 and TRBJ1-2; 10 nucleotides align to TRBD1. The CDR3 sequence is 16 residues long. V was clipped by 1 base and J by 8 bases; unmatched bases: 11. The germline V gene has CDR1 SGHRS and CDR2 YFSETQ. The CDR3 sequence is CASSLSGTGAGGGYTF. CDR3 nucleotides: TGCGCCAGCAGCTTGTCCGGGACAGGGGCCGGAGGGGGCTACACCTTC. The entire variable domain, with the rest obtained from reference TRBV5-1 and TRBJ1-2, is as follows: KAGVTQTPRYLIKTRGQQVTLSCSPISGHRSVSWYQQTPGQGLQFLFEYFSETQRNKGNFPGRFSGRQFSNSRSEMNVSTLELGDSALYLCASSLSGTGAGGGYTFGSGTRLTVV.

This clonotype has at least ten counts. The gene calls are TRBV20-1 and TRBJ2-5; D gene uncertain. V dropped 6 bases and J dropped 2 bases, with 19 bases sitting between them. Germline CDR1 and CDR2: DFQATT and SNEGSKA (reference sequence). The CDR3 runs to 15 residues. The CDR3 DNA reads TGCAGTGCCACTACCGGAGAGGAAACTCAAGAGACCCAGTACTTC. Amino acids: CSATTGEETQETQYF.

The table lists this clonotype with many counts. The junction differs from germline at one of its ends, possibly a read error. The chain combines TRBV5-1 with TRBJ1-5; D might be TRBD1 (6 bases). The CDR3 length is 14 residues. Germline V gene data show CDR1 as SGHRS and CDR2 as YFSETQ. The CDR3 DNA is TGTGCCAGCAGTTTGGGGGGGGCGAATCAGCCCCAGCATTTT. Its translation is CASSLGGANQPQHF.

This clonotype was seen repeatedly, ten times or more. This chain uses TRBV7-3 with TRBJ2-1; no clear D. The CDR3 consists of 14 residues. CDR1 and CDR2 from the germline V gene are SGHTA and FQGTGA. The V end lost 2 bases, the J end lost 2 bases, and 7 bases lay between the germline ends. CDR3 sequence (DNA): TGTGCCAGCAGCTTAGACGGAACCTACAATGAGCAGTTCTTC. Its translation is CASSLDGTYNEQFF.

This clonotype was seen repeatedly, ten times or more. The gene calls are TRBV13 and TRBJ1-2; D not resolved. Germline CDR1 is PRHDT and CDR2 is FYEKMQ (reference sequence). The CDR3 length is 15 residues. The germline V and J ends were trimmed by 4 bases and 4 bases, with 16 bases remaining between them. The CDR3 coding sequence is TGTGCCAGCAGCTACCCACCCGCCAGAGCCTATGGCTACACCTTC. Translated, it gives CASSYPPARAYGYTF.

V and J are TRBV2 and TRBJ1-2, with 7 bases lining up with TRBD1. Per the germline V gene, CDR1 is SNHLY and CDR2 is FYNNEI. This CDR3 has 14 amino acids. Germline trimming cut 8 bases from V and 4 bases from J; bases unmatched to any gene: 10. In DNA, the CDR3 is TGTGCCAGCGGCCTGGGACAGTCCGCCTATGGCTACACCTTC. It is translated as CASGLGQSAYGYTF.

This clonotype was detected only a few times. The junction departs from germline at one end; a sequencing error may be responsible. V gene TRBV12-3 or TRBV12-4 combines with J gene TRBJ2-7; D may match TRBD1 or TRBD2 (6 bases each). The CDR3 length is 14 residues. For the CDR3, the DNA is TGCGCCAGCAGTGAGGGGGGTAACTCCTACGAGCAGTACTTC. Its protein is CASSEGGNSYEQYF.

In this sample, this clonotype turned up a few times. The DNA of the CDR3 is TGTGCCAGCAGTTCTTCCGGGTTTGCTGGAAACACCATATATTTT. It codes for CASSSSGFAGNTIYF. The genes are TRBV27 and TRBJ1-3; D call uncertain. Germline CDR1 MNHEY, CDR2 SMNVEV (reference sequence). This CDR3 contains 15 residues. V shed 4 bases and J shed 2 bases, with 12 bases lying between them.

This clonotype was seen ten or more times. The rearrangement joins TRBV7-2 to TRBJ2-5; 13 bases line up with TRBD2. The CDR3 length is 15 residues. Germline V gene lookup returns CDR1 SGHTA and CDR2 FQGNSA. The ends lost 5 bases at V and 5 bases at J; junction bases unmatched: 5. CDR3 sequence: CASSRTSGGAETQYF. DNA for the CDR3: TGTGCCAGCAGCCGCACTAGCGGGGGGGCCGAGACCCAGTACTTC.